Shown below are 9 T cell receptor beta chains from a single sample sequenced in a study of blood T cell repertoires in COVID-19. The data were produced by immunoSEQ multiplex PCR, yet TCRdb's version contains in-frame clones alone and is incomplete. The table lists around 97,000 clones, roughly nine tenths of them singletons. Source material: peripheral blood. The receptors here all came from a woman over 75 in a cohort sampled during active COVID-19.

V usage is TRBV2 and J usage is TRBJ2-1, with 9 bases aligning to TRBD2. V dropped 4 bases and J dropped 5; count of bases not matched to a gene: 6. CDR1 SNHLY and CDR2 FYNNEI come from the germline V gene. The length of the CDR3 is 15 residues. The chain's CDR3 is CASSGWLAGNNEQFF. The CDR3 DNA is TGTGCCAGCAGTGGGTGGCTAGCGGGGAACAATGAGCAGTTCTTC.

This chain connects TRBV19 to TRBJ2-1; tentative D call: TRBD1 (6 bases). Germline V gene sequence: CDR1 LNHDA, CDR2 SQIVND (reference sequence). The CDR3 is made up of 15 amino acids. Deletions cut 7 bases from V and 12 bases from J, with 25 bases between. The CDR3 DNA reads TGTGCCAGTACCCCAAAAGGGGGACGACCGTCCGGGCAGTTCTTC. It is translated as CASTPKGGRPSGQFF.

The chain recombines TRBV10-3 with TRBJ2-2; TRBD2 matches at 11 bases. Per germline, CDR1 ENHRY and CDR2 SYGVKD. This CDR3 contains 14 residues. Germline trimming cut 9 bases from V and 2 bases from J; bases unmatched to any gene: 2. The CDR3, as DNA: TGTGCCATAACTAGCGGGAGTAACACCGGGGAGCTGTTTTTT. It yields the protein CAITSGSNTGELFF.

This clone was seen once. CDR3: CAWKGQGNQPQHF. In DNA, the CDR3 is TGTGCCTGGAAAGGTCAGGGGAATCAGCCCCAGCATTTT. This chain connects TRBV30 to TRBJ1-5, with D possibly matching TRBD1 (6 bases). Germline-derived CDR1 and CDR2 are GTSNPN and SVGIG (reference sequence). CDR3 length: 13 amino acids. Trimming cost V 4 bases and J 4 bases, with 11 bases left between them. Looking up the rest from reference TRBV30 and TRBJ1-5 gives the full variable domain: SQTIHQWPATLVQPVGSPLSLECTVEGTSNPNLYWYRQAAGRGLQLLFYSVGIGQISSEVPQNLSASRPQDRQFILSSKKLLLSDSGFYLCAWKGQGNQPQHFGDGTRLSIL.

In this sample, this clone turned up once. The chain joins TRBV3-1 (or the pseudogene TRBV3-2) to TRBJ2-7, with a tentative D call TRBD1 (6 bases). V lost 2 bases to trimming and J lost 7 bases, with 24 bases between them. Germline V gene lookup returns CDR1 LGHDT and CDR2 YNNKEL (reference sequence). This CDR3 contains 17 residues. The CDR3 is CASSQFLLVSGAQEQYF. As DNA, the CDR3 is TGTGCCAGCAGCCAATTTCTTTTAGTGTCAGGGGCGCAAGAGCAGTACTTC.

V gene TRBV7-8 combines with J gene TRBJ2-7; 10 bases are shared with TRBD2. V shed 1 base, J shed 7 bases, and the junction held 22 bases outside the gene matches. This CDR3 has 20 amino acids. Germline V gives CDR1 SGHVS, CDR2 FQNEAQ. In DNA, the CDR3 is TGTGCCAGCAGCTTAGAACGGGAAGAAGGAAGCGGGAGGGCCTCAGGAGAGCAGTACTTC. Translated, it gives CASSLEREEGSGRASGEQYF.

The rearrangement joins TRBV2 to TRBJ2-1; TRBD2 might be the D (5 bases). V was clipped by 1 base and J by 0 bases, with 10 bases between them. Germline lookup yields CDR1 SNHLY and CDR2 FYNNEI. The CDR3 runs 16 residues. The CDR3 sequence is CASSEEGGRSYNEQFF. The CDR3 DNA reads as TGTGCCAGCAGTGAAGAGGGCGGGCGCTCCTACAATGAGCAGTTCTTC.

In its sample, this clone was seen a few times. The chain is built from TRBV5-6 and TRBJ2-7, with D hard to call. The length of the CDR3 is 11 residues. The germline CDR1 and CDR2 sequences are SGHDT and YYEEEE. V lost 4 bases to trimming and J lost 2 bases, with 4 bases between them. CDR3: CASSAAYEQYF. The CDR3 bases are TGTGCCAGCAGCGCGGCCTACGAGCAGTACTTC.

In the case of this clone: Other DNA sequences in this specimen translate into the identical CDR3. CDR3 in DNA: TGTGCCAGCAGCCCAGGCGGGTTGGCTGGTAATCAGCCCCAGCATTTT. Residues: CASSPGGLAGNQPQHF. This chain links TRBV7-2 with TRBJ1-5; D gene unclear. The CDR3 contains 16 residues. Germline V gene lookup returns CDR1 SGHTA and CDR2 FQGNSA. V shed 5 bases and J shed 4 bases, with 18 bases lying between them.